The following is a T cell receptor beta chain sequence with its context. The antigen remains undetermined. At one boundary the junction diverges from the germline segment, which might be a read error. In germline, CDR1 is SGHDN, CDR2 FVKESK. This CDR3 spans 12 amino acids. The sample originates from a study of lung T cells in sarcoidosis with Löfgren's syndrome. On the study more broadly: Sarcoidosis features CD4+ T cell accumulation in bronchoalveolar lavage fluid. Repertoire analyses centered on Löfgren's syndrome patients. General observations from the study: Multiple Löfgren's syndrome patients reportedly shared TRAV12-1 and TRBV2 CDR3 motifs, suggesting public CD4+ TCRs.

TCRdb passed the reads through MiXCR, listing each CDR3 protein once. The sample contains roughly 2,600 distinct CDR3 sequences, roughly a quarter of which appear only once. The sample consisted of CD4+ T cells from bronchoalveolar lavage. The receptor's source is a human donor with sarcoidosis (Löfgren's syndrome or another form), or a control subject (not recorded which). This rearrangement joins TRBV14 to TRBJ1-5; D uncertain. The CDR3 loop is CANSQANQPQHF. The CDR3 DNA follows: TGTGCCAACAGCCAAGCAAATCAACCCCAGCATTTT. The full variable domain, in which reference TRBV14 and TRBJ1-5 provide the parts outside the CDR3, is EAGVTQFPSHSVIEKGQTVTLRCDPISGHDNLYWYRRVMGKEIKFLLHFVKESKQDESGMPNNRFLAERTGGTYSTLKVQPAELEDSGVYFCANSQANQPQHFGDGTRLSIL.